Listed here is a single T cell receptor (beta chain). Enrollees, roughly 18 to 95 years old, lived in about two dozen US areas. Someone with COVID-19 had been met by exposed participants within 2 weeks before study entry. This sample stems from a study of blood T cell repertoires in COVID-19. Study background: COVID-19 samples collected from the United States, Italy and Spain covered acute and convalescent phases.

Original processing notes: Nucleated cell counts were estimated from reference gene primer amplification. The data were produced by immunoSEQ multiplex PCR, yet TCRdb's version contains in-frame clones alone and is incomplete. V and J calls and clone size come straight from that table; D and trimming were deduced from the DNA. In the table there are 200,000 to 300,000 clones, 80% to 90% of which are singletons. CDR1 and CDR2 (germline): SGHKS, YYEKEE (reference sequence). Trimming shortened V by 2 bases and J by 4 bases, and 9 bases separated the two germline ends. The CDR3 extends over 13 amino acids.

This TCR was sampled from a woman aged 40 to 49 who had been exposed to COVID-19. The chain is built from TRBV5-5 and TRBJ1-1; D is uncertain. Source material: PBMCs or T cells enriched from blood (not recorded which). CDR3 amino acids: CASSFSFGTEAFF. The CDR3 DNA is TGTGCCAGCAGCTTTTCCTTCGGCACTGAAGCTTTCTTT.